These 29 T cell receptor beta chains were all obtained from the same sample, sequenced in a study of human T cells and chemical hapten exposure. One entry per CDR3 protein results from TCRdb running MiXCR on the RACE reads. The sample lists some 100,000 distinct CDR3 sequences; roughly a tenth were seen once. Stated time point: patch test 2, 6 weeks after DPC sensitization. Treatment reported: therapeutic diphenylcyclopropenone sensitization with weekly scalp DPC. The input for sequencing was whole blood, taken in connection with sensitization to the hapten diphenylcyclopropenone (DPC). These receptors were obtained from a woman aged 40 to 55 with alopecia areata. Some clones in this sample may be carry-over from other donors' samples.

This clonotype occurred many times. J is TRBJ1-6 and V is TRBV4-2; 7 bases fit TRBD1. This CDR3 has 15 amino acids. The V segment lost 6 bases and the J segment 8 bases; nucleotides outside the gene matches: 10. Germline V gene lookup returns CDR1 LGHNA and CDR2 YNFKEQ. Written as DNA, the CDR3 is TGTGCCAGCAGACAACAGGGGTTAGGGGATTCACCCCTCCACTTT. Protein sequence: CASRQQGLGDSPLHF.

In its sample, this clonotype was seen a few times. This chain uses TRBV5-4 with TRBJ2-5; 8 positions match TRBD2. V shed 0 bases and J 3 bases; nucleotides not matched to a gene: 10. The CDR3 loop spans 17 amino acids. Germline-derived CDR1 and CDR2 are SGHNT and YYREEE (reference sequence). The CDR3 coding sequence is TGTGCCAGCAGCTTGGCCCCACGGAGGGGACTAGAAGAGACCCAGTACTTC. Translating gives CASSLAPRRGLEETQYF.

This clonotype appeared many times. The chain has TRBV18 and TRBJ1-5, with 8 positions matching TRBD1. There are 16 residues in the CDR3. Germline V gene lookup returns CDR1 KGHSH and CDR2 LQKENI. The V segment lost 4 bases and the J segment 3 bases; nucleotides outside the gene matches: 8. The CDR3 is CASSLSQGGNNQPQHF. The DNA for the CDR3 is TGTGCCAGCTCACTTTCACAGGGGGGTAACAATCAGCCCCAGCATTTT.

A word on this clonotype: The final CDR3 position lacks the conserved phenylalanine or tryptophan, pointing to a likely read error. V gene TRBV12-3 or TRBV12-4 combines with J gene TRBJ2-7, with TRBD1 matching 10 bases. V shed 5 bases, J shed 4 bases, and the junction held 8 bases outside the gene matches. The CDR3 totals 15 residues. CDR3: CASSLPTGGRYEQYL. The CDR3 DNA is TGTGCCAGCAGTCTACCGACAGGGGGCCGGTACGAGCAGTACCTC.

This clonotype was found a few times. The genes are TRBV12-3 or TRBV12-4 and TRBJ2-6, with 7 positions matching TRBD2. Losses at the gene ends were 6 bases for V and 0 bases for J; bases not matched to a gene: 17. CDR3 length: 20 residues. The CDR3 DNA reads TGTGCCAGCAGGGGGAGGGTAGCGTATTCTAACATCTCTGGGGCCAACGTCCTGACTTTC. This gives the protein CASRGRVAYSNISGANVLTF.

Concerning this clonotype: A much larger clone is a single base away; this may be a read error. This CDR3 is CAGSQPLGRGSGANVLTF. CDR3 DNA: TGTGCCGGCAGCCAACCTCTCGGGAGGGGCTCTGGGGCCAACGTCCTGACTTTC. The chain joins TRBV14 to TRBJ2-6, with 8 bases fitting TRBD2. Germline-derived CDR1 and CDR2 are SGHDN and FVKESK. The CDR3 sequence is 18 residues long.

At least ten counts were recorded for this clonotype. The chain is built from TRBV6-2 or TRBV6-3 and TRBJ2-2; 7 bases match TRBD1. The germline CDR1 and CDR2 sequences are MNHEY and SVGEGT. Losses at the gene ends were 5 bases for V and 3 bases for J; bases not matched to a gene: 12. The CDR3 consists of 17 residues. The CDR3 spells CASSPAGAGGYTGELFF. The CDR3 DNA reads TGTGCCAGCAGTCCTGCCGGGGCAGGGGGATACACCGGGGAGCTGTTTTTT.

This sequence joins TRBV10-3 and TRBJ2-7; no definite D call. This CDR3 region has 13 residues. The germline V gene encodes CDR1 ENHRY and CDR2 SYGVKD. The V and J ends lost 5 bases and 2 bases respectively, with 10 bases between them. The CDR3 reads CAISIDFTYEQYF. As DNA, the CDR3 is TGTGCCATCAGTATAGATTTCACCTACGAGCAGTACTTC.

The chain joins TRBV7-8 to TRBJ1-4; no reliable D call. Germline V CDR1 and CDR2: SGHVS, FQNEAQ. The CDR3 covers 12 residues. The V end was cut by 1 base, the J end by 10 bases, with 7 bases between. The CDR3 protein is CASSLEAAKLFF. The CDR3 bases are TGTGCCAGCAGCTTAGAAGCGGCAAAACTGTTTTTT.

This clonotype was counted many times. In DNA form, the CDR3 reads TGTGCCAGCAGTTTAACACTAGCGGGGTCCTACGAGCAGTACTTC. Amino acid sequence: CASSLTLAGSYEQYF. The V gene is TRBV28, the J gene TRBJ2-7, with 10 bases identical to TRBD2. The CDR3 runs 15 residues. V dropped 2 bases and J dropped 1; count of bases not matched to a gene: 2. The germline gives CDR1 MDHEN, CDR2 SYDVKM.

This clonotype appeared many times. The chain is built from TRBV5-1 and TRBJ2-5; D ambiguous. From germline, CDR1 is SGHRS and CDR2 YFSETQ. The CDR3 covers 13 residues. V was pared by 0 bases and J by 5 bases, with 8 bases between. Written as DNA, the CDR3 is TGCGCCAGCAGCTTGGAAACAGTTGAGACCCAGTACTTC. It codes for CASSLETVETQYF. Complete variable domain (other parts from reference TRBV5-1 and TRBJ2-5): KAGVTQTPRYLIKTRGQQVTLSCSPISGHRSVSWYQQTPGQGLQFLFEYFSETQRNKGNFPGRFSGRQFSNSRSEMNVSTLELGDSALYLCASSLETVETQYFGPGTRLLVL.

This clonotype was observed a few times. This chain connects TRBV5-4 to TRBJ1-1; D may be TRBD1 (5 bases). In germline, CDR1 is SGHNT, CDR2 YYREEE (reference sequence). Between the trimmed V and J ends, which lost 1 base and 7 bases, there was a span of 8 bases. This CDR3 has 12 amino acids. CDR3 sequence reads: CASSLSDSEAFF. CDR3 coding DNA: TGTGCCAGCAGCTTGAGTGACAGTGAAGCTTTCTTT. The variable domain in full, with the rest retrieved from reference TRBV5-4 and TRBJ1-1, is ETGVTQSPTHLIKTRGQQVTLRCSSQSGHNTVSWYQQALGQGPQFIFQYYREEENGRGNFPPRFSGLQFPNYSSELNVNALELDDSALYLCASSLSDSEAFFGQGTRLTVV.

In regard to this clonotype: This may stem from a read error, because a much larger clone lies one nucleotide away. No conserved phenylalanine or tryptophan ends this CDR3, so it is likely a read error. The chain links TRBV3-1 to TRBJ1-6; D is perhaps TRBD1 (6 bases). Germline V gives CDR1 LGHDT, CDR2 YNNKEL (reference sequence). The CDR3 is 14 residues long. Between the trimmed V and J ends, which lost 0 bases and 11 bases, there was a span of 11 bases. The CDR3 nucleotides read TGTGCCAGCAGCCAAGAGGGGGGCGCGACACCCCTCCACATT. Translated: CASSQEGGATPLHI.

The count of this clonotype is one. This chain joins TRBV4-3 and TRBJ2-7, with TRBD2 as a possible D gene (6 bases). CDR3 length equals 15 residues. From germline, CDR1 is LGHNA and CDR2 YSLEER. Trimming left V 1 base short and J 2 bases short, with 12 bases between. The CDR3 DNA is TGCGCCAGCAGCCAAGGGTATAGCGGTGCCTACGAGCAGTACTTC. It yields the protein CASSQGYSGAYEQYF.

This clonotype turned up a few times. The rearrangement uses TRBV6-5 and TRBJ1-1; a possible D gene is TRBD1 (6 bases). This CDR3 comprises 17 residues. V was cut by 0 bases and J by 0 bases, with 14 bases left in between. Germline CDR1 reads MNHEY; CDR2 reads SVGAGI. The CDR3 DNA follows: TGTGCCAGCAGTTACTCTTCGGGGGGCTCAGTGAACACTGAAGCTTTCTTT. Its protein is CASSYSSGGSVNTEAFF.

V usage is TRBV3-1 and J usage is TRBJ2-7; 10 bases are a match to TRBD1. V lost 4 bases and J lost 6; bases outside the gene matches: 0. CDR3 length: 12 residues. Germline V gene sequence: CDR1 LGHDT, CDR2 YNNKEL (reference sequence). The CDR3 loop is CASSRTGGEQYF. CDR3 bases: TGTGCCAGCAGCCGGACAGGGGGCGAGCAGTACTTC.

This chain connects TRBV7-2 to TRBJ2-2; 7 bases match TRBD2. The junction had 8 bases not matched to a gene; V was cut back by 6 bases and J by 7 bases. From germline, CDR1 is SGHTA and CDR2 FQGNSA. The CDR3 is 14 residues long. The CDR3, as DNA: TGTGCCAGCAGTTCCGGGCGGGGGATCGGGGAGCTGTTTTTT. It encodes CASSSGRGIGELFF.

This clonotype appeared a single time. A much larger clone differs from this one at a single base, so this may be a read error. The chain recombines TRBV19 with TRBJ2-1, with D perhaps assigned TRBD1 or TRBD2 (5 bases each). The CDR3 consists of 17 residues. Germline CDR1 and CDR2: LNHDA and SQIVND (reference sequence). The CDR3 bases are TGTGCCAGTTCCCTAGAGAGGGGTAGGAGCTCCTACAATGGGCAGTTCTTC. Translated, it gives CASSLERGRSSYNGQFF.

This clonotype was recorded many times. The genes are TRBV5-1 and TRBJ2-3; 12 bases map to TRBD2. The germline gives CDR1 SGHRS, CDR2 YFSETQ. V trimming: 4 bases; J trimming: 6 bases; junction bases outside the gene matches: 6. The CDR3 runs to 15 residues. CDR3 sequence reads: CASSPRTSGTDTQYF. As DNA, the CDR3 is TGCGCCAGCAGCCCAAGGACTAGCGGGACCGATACGCAGTATTTT.

V gene TRBV12-3 or TRBV12-4 combines with J gene TRBJ1-2, with a tentative D call TRBD1 (5 bases). The CDR3 runs 15 residues. V was clipped by 2 bases and J by 5 bases, with 15 bases between them. The CDR3 sequence: CASSLSRDRIYGYTF. CDR3 nucleotides: TGTGCCAGCAGTTTATCCCGGGACCGCATTTATGGCTACACCTTC.

This clonotype was detected only a few times. V usage is TRBV7-8 and J usage is TRBJ2-7; possible D gene TRBD2, 7 bases. Per the germline V gene, CDR1 is SGHVS and CDR2 is FQNEAQ. Deletions cut 2 bases from V and 7 bases from J, with 18 bases between. The CDR3 extends over 15 amino acids. The CDR3 reads CASSLMVRGAREQYF. CDR3 DNA sequence: TGTGCCAGCAGCTTAATGGTTCGGGGGGCGCGTGAGCAGTACTTC.

This clonotype was seen ten or more times. The rearrangement uses TRBV4-3 and TRBJ2-1, with D maybe TRBD2 (6 bases). Germline-derived CDR1 and CDR2 are LGHNA and YSLEER. V shed 2 bases and J shed 8 bases, with 16 bases lying between them. The CDR3 has 15 amino acids. Here the CDR3 DNA reads TGCGCCAGCAGCCAACTGACGCAATCTAGCGATGAGCAGTTCTTC. Translating it yields CASSQLTQSSDEQFF.

This clonotype was seen a handful of times. This sequence joins TRBV7-6 and TRBJ2-6, with D perhaps matching TRBD2 (6 bases). V was cut by 5 bases and J by 3 bases, with 17 bases left in between. This CDR3 spans 17 amino acids. Germline V gives CDR1 SGHVS, CDR2 FNYEAQ. As DNA, the CDR3 is TGTGCCAGCAGCCGGACGGGGGATTCCTATGGGGCCAACGTCCTGACTTTC. This gives the protein CASSRTGDSYGANVLTF. The full variable domain, with the rest looked up from reference TRBV7-6 and TRBJ2-6, is GAGVSQSPRYKVTKRGQDVALRCDPISGHVSLYWYRQALGQGPEFLTYFNYEAQQDKSGLPNDRFSAERPEGSISTLTIQRTEQRDSAMYRCASSRTGDSYGANVLTFGAGSRLTVL.

This clonotype was seen ten or more times. The V and J genes are TRBV6-5 and TRBJ1-1; weak D call: TRBD1 (5 bases). Germline-derived CDR1 and CDR2 are MNHEY and SVGAGI. The V end was cut by 2 bases, the J end by 0 bases, with 13 bases between. The CDR3 is made up of 16 amino acids. The chain's CDR3 is CASSYVRGAVNTEAFF. CDR3 nucleotide sequence: TGTGCCAGCAGTTACGTTCGTGGGGCCGTGAACACTGAAGCTTTCTTT.

The gene calls are TRBV4-1 and TRBJ1-5, with 7 nucleotides matching TRBD1. CDR1 MGHRA and CDR2 YSYEKL come from the germline V gene. This CDR3 region has 16 residues. Trimming at V came to 3 bases and at J to 4 bases, leaving 9 bases not matched to a gene. In nucleotides, the CDR3 is TGCGCCAGCAGCCAGGAAACCGGGACAGATAATCAGCCCCAGCATTTT. It specifies CASSQETGTDNQPQHF.

The table lists this clonotype with many counts. V gene TRBV30 combines with J gene TRBJ2-1; 14 nucleotides align to TRBD2. V dropped 2 bases and J dropped 7; count of bases not matched to a gene: 4. Per germline, CDR1 GTSNPN and CDR2 SVGIG (reference sequence). This CDR3 has 15 amino acids. The CDR3 sequence is CAWSRGLAGVNEQFF. DNA of the CDR3: TGTGCCTGGAGTAGGGGACTAGCGGGGGTTAATGAGCAGTTCTTC. The complete variable domain, with remaining parts taken from reference TRBV30 and TRBJ2-1, reads SQTIHQWPATLVQPVGSPLSLECTVEGTSNPNLYWYRQAAGRGLQLLFYSVGIGQISSEVPQNLSASRPQDRQFILSSKKLLLSDSGFYLCAWSRGLAGVNEQFFGPGTRLTVL.

V and J are TRBV6-2 or TRBV6-3 and TRBJ1-1; D unresolved. The CDR3 spans 12 residues. Trimming cost V 7 bases and J 4 bases, with 10 bases left between them. The V gene's germline CDR1 is MNHEY and CDR2 SVGEGT. CDR3: CASNSRGTEAFF. CDR3 nucleotides: TGTGCCAGCAACTCCCGGGGCACTGAAGCTTTCTTT.

This clonotype occurred a few times. V is TRBV12-3 or TRBV12-4 and J is TRBJ2-3, with D uncertain. The V end was cut by 5 bases, the J end by 10 bases, with 19 bases between. CDR3 size: 14 residues. CDR3 DNA: TGTGCCAGCAGTGACCCCATACAAGGGCGCCCGCAGTATTTT. It codes for CASSDPIQGRPQYF.

This chain uses TRBV10-3 with TRBJ2-1, with no clear D. The CDR3 is made up of 11 amino acids. Looked up from germline, CDR1 is ENHRY and CDR2 is SYGVKD. V dropped 8 bases and J dropped 7 bases, with 9 bases sitting between them. This CDR3 reads CAIVPGNEQFF. CDR3 in DNA: TGTGCCATCGTCCCCGGGAATGAGCAGTTCTTC.